This T cell receptor (beta chain) stems from a study of OX40 agonist ivuxolimab in advanced cancers. Study summary: The study treated patients with ivuxolimab, an agonistic anti-OX40 (CD134) antibody. Patients treated during dose escalation were battling hepatocellular carcinoma, melanoma, renal cell or head and neck cancer.

TCRdb's copy holds only in-frame clones and misses some; the assay was immunoSEQ multiplex PCR. Among fewer than 85,000 clones listed, over 65% were seen once. Specimen: CD4+ or CD8+ T cells sorted from blood, collected in a trial of the OX40 agonist ivuxolimab. This receptor was identified in an adult with an advanced solid tumor such as melanoma, head and neck, liver or kidney cancer.

The CDR3: CAWNRAGGTQYF. The CDR3 DNA sequence: TGTGCCTGGAACAGGGCTGGTGGGACCCAGTACTTC. This chain uses TRBV30 with TRBJ2-5; D possibly corresponds to TRBD1 (6 bases). Germline V gene lookup returns CDR1 GTSNPN and CDR2 SVGIG (reference sequence). V lost 4 bases and J 7 bases, leaving 13 bases between the germline ends. The CDR3 spans 12 residues.